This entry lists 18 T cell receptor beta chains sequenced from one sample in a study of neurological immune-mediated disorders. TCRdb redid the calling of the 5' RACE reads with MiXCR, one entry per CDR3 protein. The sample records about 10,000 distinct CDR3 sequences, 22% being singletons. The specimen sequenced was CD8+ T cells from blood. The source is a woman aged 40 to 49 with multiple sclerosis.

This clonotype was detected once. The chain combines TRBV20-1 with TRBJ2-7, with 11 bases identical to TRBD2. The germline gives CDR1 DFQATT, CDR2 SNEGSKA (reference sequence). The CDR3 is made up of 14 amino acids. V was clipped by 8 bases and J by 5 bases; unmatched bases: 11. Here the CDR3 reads CSSRGLAGSHEQYF. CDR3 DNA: TGCAGTTCGAGAGGACTAGCGGGTTCCCACGAGCAGTACTTC.

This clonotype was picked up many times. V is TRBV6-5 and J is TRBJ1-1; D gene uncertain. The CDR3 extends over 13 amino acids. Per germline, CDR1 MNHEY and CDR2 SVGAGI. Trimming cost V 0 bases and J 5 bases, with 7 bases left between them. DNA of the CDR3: TGTGCCAGCAGTTACTCGGCGGGAACTGAAGCTTTCTTT. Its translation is CASSYSAGTEAFF.

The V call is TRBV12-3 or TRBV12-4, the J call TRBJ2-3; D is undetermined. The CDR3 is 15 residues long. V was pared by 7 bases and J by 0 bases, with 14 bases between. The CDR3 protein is CASNLFVGSTDTQYF. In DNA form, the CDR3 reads TGTGCCAGCAATCTATTTGTAGGGAGCACAGATACGCAGTATTTT.

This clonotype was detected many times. CDR3: CASSLEHRGVGAEAFF. The CDR3 nucleotides read TGTGCCAGCAGCTTAGAGCACCGAGGAGTGGGGGCTGAAGCTTTCTTT. This sequence joins TRBV7-2 and TRBJ1-1, with TRBD1 as a possible D gene (5 bases). The CDR3 loop spans 16 amino acids. CDR1 SGHTA and CDR2 FQGNSA come from the germline V gene. V was cut by 1 base and J by 6 bases, with 18 bases left in between.

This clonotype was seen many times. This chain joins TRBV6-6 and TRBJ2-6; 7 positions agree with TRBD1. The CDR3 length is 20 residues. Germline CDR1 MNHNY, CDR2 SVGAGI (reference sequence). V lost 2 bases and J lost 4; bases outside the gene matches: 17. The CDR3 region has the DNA TGTGCCAGCAGTTACCTTATCGCTCGACAGGGCTCGGTCGGGGCCAACGTCCTGACTTTC. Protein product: CASSYLIARQGSVGANVLTF.

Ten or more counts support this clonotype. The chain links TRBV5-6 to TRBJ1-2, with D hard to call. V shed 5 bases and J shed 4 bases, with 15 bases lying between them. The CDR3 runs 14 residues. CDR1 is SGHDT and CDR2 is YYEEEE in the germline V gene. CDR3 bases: TGTGCCAGCAGTTACGTGACGGACTCCTATGGCTACACCTTC. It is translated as CASSYVTDSYGYTF.

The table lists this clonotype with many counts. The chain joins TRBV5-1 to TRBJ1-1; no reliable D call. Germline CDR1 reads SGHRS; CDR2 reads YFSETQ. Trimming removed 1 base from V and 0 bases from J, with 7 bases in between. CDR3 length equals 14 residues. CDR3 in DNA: TGCGCCAGCAGCTTGAGCGGAATGAACACTGAAGCTTTCTTT. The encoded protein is CASSLSGMNTEAFF.

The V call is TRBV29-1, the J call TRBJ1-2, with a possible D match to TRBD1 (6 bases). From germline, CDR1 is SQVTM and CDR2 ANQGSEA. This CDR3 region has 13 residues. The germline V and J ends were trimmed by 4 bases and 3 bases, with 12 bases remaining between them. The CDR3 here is CSVVRGADYGYTF. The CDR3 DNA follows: TGCAGCGTTGTTCGGGGGGCGGACTATGGCTACACCTTC. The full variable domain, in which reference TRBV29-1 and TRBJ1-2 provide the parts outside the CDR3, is SAVISQKPSRDICQRGTSLTIQCQVDSQVTMMFWYRQQPGQSLTLIATANQGSEATYESGFVIDKFPISRPNLTFSTLTVSNMSPEDSSIYLCSVVRGADYGYTFGSGTRLTVV.

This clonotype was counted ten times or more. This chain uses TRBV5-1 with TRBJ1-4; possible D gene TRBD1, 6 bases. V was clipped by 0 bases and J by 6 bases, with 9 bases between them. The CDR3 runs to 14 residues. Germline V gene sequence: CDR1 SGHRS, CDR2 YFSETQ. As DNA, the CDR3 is TGCGCCAGCAGCTTGGAGGGGGGTTATGAAAAACTGTTTTTT. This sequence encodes CASSLEGGYEKLFF.

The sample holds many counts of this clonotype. This CDR3 is CASSTEPLAPGYEQYF. The DNA for the CDR3 is TGTGCCAGCAGCACAGAACCGCTTGCCCCGGGCTACGAGCAGTACTTC. The chain recombines TRBV9 with TRBJ2-7, with unresolved D. The germline CDR1 and CDR2 sequences are SGDLS and YYNGEE. The ends were cut back, 4 bases at V and 3 bases at J, with 20 bases in the middle. This CDR3 contains 16 residues.

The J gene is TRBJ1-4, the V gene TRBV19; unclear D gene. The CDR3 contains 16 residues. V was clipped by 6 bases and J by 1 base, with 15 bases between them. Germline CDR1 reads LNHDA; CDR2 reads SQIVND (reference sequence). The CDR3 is CASSLYSVVTNEKLFF. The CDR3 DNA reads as TGTGCCAGTAGCCTATATTCCGTTGTAACTAATGAAAAACTGTTTTTT.

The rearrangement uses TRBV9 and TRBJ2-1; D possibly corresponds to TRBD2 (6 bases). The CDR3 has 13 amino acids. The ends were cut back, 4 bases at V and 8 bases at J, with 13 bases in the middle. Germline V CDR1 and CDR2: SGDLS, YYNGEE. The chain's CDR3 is CASSLGLTHEQFF. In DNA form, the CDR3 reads TGTGCCAGCAGCCTGGGACTGACCCATGAGCAGTTCTTC.

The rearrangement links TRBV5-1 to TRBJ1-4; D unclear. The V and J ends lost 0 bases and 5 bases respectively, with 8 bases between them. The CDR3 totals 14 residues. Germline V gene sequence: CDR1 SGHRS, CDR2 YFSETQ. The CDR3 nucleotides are TGCGCCAGCAGCTTGGACGGAAGGAATGAAAAACTGTTTTTT. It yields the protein CASSLDGRNEKLFF.

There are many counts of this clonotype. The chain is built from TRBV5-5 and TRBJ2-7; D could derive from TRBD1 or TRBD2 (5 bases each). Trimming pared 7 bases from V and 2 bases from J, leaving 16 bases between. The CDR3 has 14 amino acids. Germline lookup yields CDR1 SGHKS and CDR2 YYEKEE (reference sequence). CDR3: CASGTGGETYEQYF. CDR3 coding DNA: TGTGCCAGCGGGACGGGCGGCGAGACCTACGAGCAGTACTTC.

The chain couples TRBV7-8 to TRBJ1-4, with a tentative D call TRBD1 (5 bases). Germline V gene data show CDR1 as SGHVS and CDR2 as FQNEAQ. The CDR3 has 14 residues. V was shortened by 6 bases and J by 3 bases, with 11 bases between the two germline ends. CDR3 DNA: TGTGCCAGCAGACCACAGGTCGCTAATGAAAAACTGTTTTTT. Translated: CASRPQVANEKLFF.

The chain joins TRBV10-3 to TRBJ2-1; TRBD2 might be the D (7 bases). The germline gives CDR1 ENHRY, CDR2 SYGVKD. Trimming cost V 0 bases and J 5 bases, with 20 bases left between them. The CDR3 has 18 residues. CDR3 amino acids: CAISESIRRGPHNNEQFF. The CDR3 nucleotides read TGTGCCATCAGTGAGTCCATTCGGCGGGGGCCCCATAACAATGAGCAGTTCTTC.

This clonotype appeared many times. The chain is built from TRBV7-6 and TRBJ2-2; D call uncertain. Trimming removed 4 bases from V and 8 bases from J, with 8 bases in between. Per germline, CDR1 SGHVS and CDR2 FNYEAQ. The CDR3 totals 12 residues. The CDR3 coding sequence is TGTGCCAGCAGCTCCCGGATGGGGGAGCTGTTTTTT. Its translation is CASSSRMGELFF.

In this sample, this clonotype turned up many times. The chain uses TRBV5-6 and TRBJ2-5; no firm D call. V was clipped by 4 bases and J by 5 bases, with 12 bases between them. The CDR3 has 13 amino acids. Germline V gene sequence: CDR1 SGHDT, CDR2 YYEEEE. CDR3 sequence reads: CASSPTVGETQYF. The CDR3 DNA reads TGTGCCAGCAGCCCCACCGTTGGGGAGACCCAGTACTTC.